The next 28 T cell receptor beta chains were all read from a single sample in a study of blood T cell repertoires in COVID-19. Generated by immunoSEQ multiplex PCR, the TCRdb table keeps only in-frame clones and is missing some. The data hold roughly 57,000 clones, with 89% observed a single time. Sequencing input: peripheral blood. Receptor source: a human donor in a cohort sampled during active COVID-19.

The chain carries TRBV5-1 and TRBJ1-1; 10 nucleotides agree with TRBD1. The CDR3 totals 15 residues. V was pared by 4 bases and J by 2 bases, with 5 bases of the junction left unmatched. Germline V gene lookup returns CDR1 SGHRS and CDR2 YFSETQ. This CDR3 reads CASSRGQGINTEAFF. The CDR3 nucleotides read TGCGCCAGCAGCAGGGGACAGGGGATTAACACTGAAGCTTTCTTT.

This clone was recorded once. The CDR3 sequence: CASSIGLRGGANEQFF. DNA for the CDR3: TGCGCCAGCAGCATAGGACTCCGCGGGGGGGCCAATGAGCAGTTCTTC. The V gene is TRBV5-1, the J gene TRBJ2-1, with TRBD2 matching 9 bases. V lost 4 bases to trimming and J lost 6 bases; unmatched junction nucleotides: 11. CDR3 length: 16 amino acids. Germline loops: CDR1 SGHRS, CDR2 YFSETQ. Full variable domain (rest looked up from reference TRBV5-1 and TRBJ2-1): KAGVTQTPRYLIKTRGQQVTLSCSPISGHRSVSWYQQTPGQGLQFLFEYFSETQRNKGNFPGRFSGRQFSNSRSEMNVSTLELGDSALYLCASSIGLRGGANEQFFGPGTRLTVL.

In its sample, this clone was seen once. CDR3 nucleotide sequence: TGTGCCAGATCCCAGGGGGCGGGCAATCAGCCCCAGCATTTT. This gives the protein CARSQGAGNQPQHF. The chain is built from TRBV7-5 and TRBJ1-5; TRBD1 is taken as the D call from the table, unchecked against the DNA. TRBV7-5 is classified as a pseudogene. CDR3 length: 14 amino acids.

The chain employs TRBV3-1 (or the pseudogene TRBV3-2) and TRBJ2-3; tentative D call: TRBD2 (6 bases). V was cut by 1 base and J by 1 base, with 12 bases left in between. The CDR3 is 16 amino acids. Germline assignment: CDR1 LGHDT and CDR2 YNNKEL (reference sequence). The CDR3 protein is CASSQVMGGRTDTQYF. CDR3 DNA sequence: TGTGCCAGCAGCCAAGTTATGGGGGGACGCACAGATACGCAGTATTTT.

V is TRBV19 and J is TRBJ1-1, with 8 bases identical to TRBD1. J was trimmed by 4 bases and V by 4 bases; bases with no gene match: 14. The CDR3 has 17 residues. The germline V gene encodes CDR1 LNHDA and CDR2 SQIVND (reference sequence). Written as DNA, the CDR3 is TGTGCCAGTAGTACCGGGACAGGCAATTGGAGGGTCACTGAAGCTTTCTTT. This gives the protein CASSTGTGNWRVTEAFF.

The rearrangement uses TRBV9 and TRBJ1-2; TRBD1 might be the D (6 bases). Germline V CDR1 and CDR2: SGDLS, YYNGEE. The V and J ends lost 0 bases and 2 bases respectively, with 8 bases between them. The CDR3 has 14 residues. The CDR3 DNA reads as TGTGCCAGCAGCGTAGAACAGGGAAACTATGGCTACACCTTC. Translated: CASSVEQGNYGYTF.

V is TRBV7-2 and J is TRBJ2-2, with TRBD2 matching 8 bases. The J segment lost 5 bases and the V segment lost 2 bases, leaving 4 bases of the junction unmatched. Per the germline V gene, CDR1 is SGHTA and CDR2 is FQGNSA. This CDR3 is built from 15 residues. As DNA, the CDR3 is TGTGCCAGCAGCTTACGGGGGGGAGGAACCGGGGAGCTGTTTTTT. Translation gives CASSLRGGGTGELFF.

The V and J genes are TRBV5-6 and TRBJ2-5; 7 bases agree with TRBD2. CDR3 length: 15 residues. The germline CDR1 and CDR2 sequences are SGHDT and YYEEEE. With 0 bases clipped from V and 3 bases from J, the junction kept 5 bases outside the gene matches. The CDR3 nucleotides read TGTGCCAGCAGCTTGGGTTGGGAGGGGAAAGAGACCCAGTACTTC. Translation gives CASSLGWEGKETQYF. Variable domain in full (rest from reference TRBV5-6 and TRBJ2-5): DAGVTQSPTHLIKTRGQQVTLRCSPKSGHDTVSWYQQALGQGPQFIFQYYEEEERQRGNFPDRFSGHQFPNYSSELNVNALLLGDSALYLCASSLGWEGKETQYFGPGTRLLVL.

V gene TRBV4-3 combines with J gene TRBJ1-2; 10 nucleotides align to TRBD1. The trim removed 0 bases at V and 9 bases at J, leaving 4 bases unmatched. Germline V gene data show CDR1 as LGHNA and CDR2 as YSLEER. The CDR3 runs 14 residues. This CDR3 is CASSQESTGGRYTF. DNA of the CDR3: TGCGCCAGCAGCCAAGAATCGACAGGGGGCCGCTACACCTTC.

The chain combines TRBV5-1 with TRBJ2-3; tentative D call: TRBD1 (6 bases). The CDR3 totals 15 residues. V was cut by 0 bases and J by 0 bases, with 8 bases left in between. Germline CDR1 reads SGHRS; CDR2 reads YFSETQ. CDR3 DNA: TGCGCCAGCAGCTTGGCCGACAGGAGCACAGATACGCAGTATTTT. This translates into CASSLADRSTDTQYF.

The chain is built from TRBV5-1 and TRBJ1-1; D ambiguous. There are 15 residues in the CDR3. Germline V gives CDR1 SGHRS, CDR2 YFSETQ. Trimming took off 4 bases at V and 2 bases at J, with 15 bases between the two ends. The CDR3 nucleotides are TGCGCCAGCAGCGTTGGAAATACAGACAACACTGAAGCTTTCTTT. It specifies CASSVGNTDNTEAFF.

This rearrangement joins TRBV4-1 to TRBJ1-5; the match to TRBD1 covers 9 bases. Germline values: CDR1 MGHRA, CDR2 YSYEKL. V lost 0 bases and J lost 4; bases outside the gene matches: 7. The CDR3 extends over 17 amino acids. The DNA of the CDR3 is TGCGCCAGCAGCCAAGATCAGAACAGGGGGCGAAATCAGCCCCAGCATTTT. Translation gives CASSQDQNRGRNQPQHF.

V usage is TRBV4-3 and J usage is TRBJ1-1; no clear D gene. V was shortened by 0 bases and J by 11 bases, with 16 bases between the two germline ends. Germline-derived CDR1 and CDR2 are LGHNA and YSLEER. The length of the CDR3 is 14 residues. The CDR3 region is CASSQDRSVAGAFF. The CDR3 nucleotides are TGCGCCAGCAGCCAAGATCGGAGCGTCGCCGGGGCTTTCTTT.

V is TRBV5-1 and J is TRBJ2-3, with TRBD2 matching 7 bases. The germline gives CDR1 SGHRS, CDR2 YFSETQ. The ends lost 0 bases at V and 2 bases at J; junction bases unmatched: 6. The CDR3 contains 16 residues. In nucleotides, the CDR3 is TGCGCCAGCAGCTTGGGGGCTAGCGGATTCACAGATACGCAGTATTTT. Its protein product is CASSLGASGFTDTQYF.

The chain couples TRBV30 to TRBJ2-5; D not resolved. V gave up 0 bases and J gave up 5 bases, with 10 bases separating them. Germline values: CDR1 GTSNPN, CDR2 SVGIG (reference sequence). CDR3 length: 13 amino acids. The CDR3 DNA sequence: TGTGCCTGGAGTGTACGGAGAAGGGAGACCCAGTACTTC. This encodes CAWSVRRRETQYF. Looking up the rest from reference TRBV30 and TRBJ2-5 gives the full variable domain: SQTIHQWPATLVQPVGSPLSLECTVEGTSNPNLYWYRQAAGRGLQLLFYSVGIGQISSEVPQNLSASRPQDRQFILSSKKLLLSDSGFYLCAWSVRRRETQYFGPGTRLLVL.

The rearrangement links TRBV2 to TRBJ1-5; unclear D gene. Between the trimmed V and J ends, which lost 3 bases and 6 bases, there was a span of 9 bases. The CDR3 is made up of 13 amino acids. Germline-derived CDR1 and CDR2 are SNHLY and FYNNEI. The CDR3 region has the DNA TGTGCCAGCAGTGAGGTAGGAGGTCAGCCCCAGCATTTT. This translates into CASSEVGGQPQHF.

The chain uses TRBV13 and TRBJ2-1; no reliable D call. CDR1 and CDR2 from the germline V gene are PRHDT and FYEKMQ (reference sequence). The CDR3 covers 13 residues. Between the trimmed V and J ends, which lost 5 bases and 6 bases, there was a span of 11 bases. CDR3 coding DNA: TGTGCCAGCAGCCTGGCAGATCCCAATGAGCAGTTCTTC. As protein: CASSLADPNEQFF.

The DNA of the CDR3 is TGTGCCAGCAGCCCACCGGGACTAGCGGGGGGCCGAAGCACCTACGAGCAGTACTTC. Protein product: CASSPPGLAGGRSTYEQYF. The chain uses TRBV2 and TRBJ2-7; 15 nucleotides match TRBD2. CDR1 SNHLY and CDR2 FYNNEI come from the germline V gene. J gave up 2 bases and V 6 bases, and 14 bases lay outside the gene matches. The CDR3 has 19 amino acids.

This chain links TRBV3-1 (or the pseudogene TRBV3-2) with TRBJ2-4; possibly TRBD2 for D (6 bases). The germline V and J ends were trimmed by 1 base and 0 bases, with 13 bases remaining between them. The CDR3 length is 17 residues. CDR1 is LGHDT, CDR2 YNNKEL, per germline (reference sequence). In DNA, the CDR3 is TGTGCCAGCAGCCAAGCGGGACTCGCACTAGCCAAAAACATTCAGTACTTC. Translation gives CASSQAGLALAKNIQYF.

The CDR3 region has the DNA TGCGCCAGCAGCCCCAATAAGGGGGCGCAGGATCAGCCCCAGCATTTT. Protein sequence: CASSPNKGAQDQPQHF. The V and J genes are TRBV4-3 and TRBJ1-5; 7 bases are shared with TRBD1. Germline CDR1 and CDR2: LGHNA and YSLEER. The junction had 11 bases not matched to a gene; V was cut back by 4 bases and J by 5 bases. The CDR3 has 16 residues.

The chain has TRBV7-2 and TRBJ2-5; 12 bases map to TRBD2. After removal of 2 bases from V and 4 bases from J, the junction contained 11 bases not matched to a gene. There are 18 residues in the CDR3. Germline CDR1 is SGHTA and CDR2 is FQGNSA. The chain's CDR3 is CASSLRLAGDWETETQYF. The CDR3 DNA reads as TGTGCCAGCAGCTTAAGACTAGCGGGGGATTGGGAGACAGAGACCCAGTACTTC.

The rearrangement uses TRBV10-2 and TRBJ1-5, with a weak D call TRBD1 (6 bases). Per the germline V gene, CDR1 is WSHSY and CDR2 is SAAADI. Deletions cut 5 bases from V and 2 bases from J, with 13 bases between. The CDR3 covers 15 residues. CDR3: CASSPGQWGNQPQHF. The CDR3 DNA reads as TGCGCCAGCAGTCCGGGACAATGGGGCAATCAGCCCCAGCATTTT.

The rearrangement uses TRBV15 and TRBJ2-5; D might be TRBD2 (6 bases). Germline CDR1 is LNHNV and CDR2 is YYDKDF (reference sequence). V gave up 0 bases and J gave up 4 bases, with 12 bases separating them. This CDR3 is built from 15 residues. The CDR3 sequence is CATSREVGGLETQYF. DNA for the CDR3: TGTGCCACCAGCAGAGAGGTTGGAGGGTTAGAGACCCAGTACTTC.

This clone has a handful of counts. The chain couples TRBV21-1 to TRBJ2-2; no DNA check was done on the table's D call, TRBD1. TRBV21-1 is a pseudogene segment. The CDR3 length is 15 residues. The CDR3 loop is CASSLGQGWTGELFF. The CDR3 DNA follows: TGTGCCAGCAGCTTGGGACAGGGATGGACCGGGGAGCTGTTTTTT.

The CDR3 DNA sequence: TGTGCCAGCAGCTTATTTGGACAGAACACTGAAGCTTTCTTT. This encodes CASSLFGQNTEAFF. This chain uses TRBV7-9 with TRBJ1-1, with D maybe TRBD1 (5 bases). The CDR3 contains 14 residues. Germline V gives CDR1 SEHNR, CDR2 FQNEAQ (reference sequence). Trimming took 2 bases from V and 1 from J, leaving 8 bases between them. Full variable domain (outside the CDR3, taken from reference TRBV7-9 and TRBJ1-1): DTGVSQNPRHKITKRGQNVTFRCDPISEHNRLYWYRQTLGQGPEFLTYFQNEAQLEKSRLLSDRFSAERPKGSFSTLEIQRTEQGDSAMYLCASSLFGQNTEAFFGQGTRLTVV.

This chain's CDR3 is CASSLASGGPQETQYF. The CDR3 nucleotides read TGTGCCAGCAGTTTGGCTAGCGGGGGCCCCCAAGAGACCCAGTACTTC. The rearrangement uses TRBV28 and TRBJ2-5; 10 bases line up with TRBD2. CDR3 length: 16 residues. CDR1 is MDHEN and CDR2 is SYDVKM in the germline V gene. V lost 3 bases and J lost 1; bases outside the gene matches: 5.

V and J are TRBV30 and TRBJ1-1, with 10 nucleotides matching TRBD1. V trimming: 7 bases; J trimming: 0 bases; junction bases outside the gene matches: 5. Germline CDR1 GTSNPN, CDR2 SVGIG (reference sequence). The CDR3 is made up of 14 amino acids. The CDR3 coding sequence is TGTGCCTTCCGACAGGGGGCTTTGAACACTGAAGCTTTCTTT. It yields the protein CAFRQGALNTEAFF. The full variable domain, in which reference TRBV30 and TRBJ1-1 provide the parts outside the CDR3, is SQTIHQWPATLVQPVGSPLSLECTVEGTSNPNLYWYRQAAGRGLQLLFYSVGIGQISSEVPQNLSASRPQDRQFILSSKKLLLSDSGFYLCAFRQGALNTEAFFGQGTRLTVV.

This clone showed up just a few times. The chain links TRBV12-3 or TRBV12-4 to TRBJ1-5; D may be TRBD1 (5 bases). The CDR3 loop spans 12 amino acids. V lost 7 bases and J 3 bases, leaving 7 bases between the germline ends. This CDR3 is CASTGDNQPQHF. In DNA form, the CDR3 reads TGTGCCAGCACGGGGGACAATCAGCCCCAGCATTTT.